Listed below are T cell receptor beta chains from one sample, sequenced in a study of cytomegalovirus exposure and HLA in healthy donors. Clones were sequenced by immunoSEQ multiplex PCR, and TCRdb holds only the in-frame ones, with some missing. There are over 150,000 clones in the sample; approximately 83% occur only once, and roughly 0.098% lies in the top ten. Sequenced input: PBMCs. Every receptor here comes from a boy between 2 and 10 years old in good health and CMV-seronegative. Both conserved end residues are part of each CDR3. A D gene is named only where the DNA matches it firmly. The size of a clone is reported for some rows only, either as once, few or many, or as a class for expanded clones.

>-|13|TRBJ2-1|TRBV6-5|TRBD1
CASSYETGSEQFF
TGTGCCAGCAGTTACGAGACAGGGAGTGAGCAGTTCTTC
>-|12|TRBJ2-5|TRBV2|-
CASERGQETQYF
TGTGCCAGCGAGCGCGGCCAAGAGACCCAGTACTTC
>-|16|TRBJ1-2|TRBV5-1|-
CASSGTTGGANYGYTF
TGCGCCAGCAGTGGGACGACAGGTGGTGCTAACTATGGCTACACCTTC
>-|15|TRBJ2-3|TRBV19|TRBD1
CASSIDGTETDTQYF
TGTGCCAGTAGTATAGATGGGACAGAGACAGATACGCAGTATTTT
>-|15|TRBJ1-3|TRBV29-1|TRBD1
CSVVLRGLSGNTIYF
TGCAGCGTTGTATTAAGGGGGCTTTCTGGAAACACCATATATTTT
>-|13|TRBJ2-1|TRBV18|-
CASSPPGDNEQFF
TGTGCCAGCTCACCACCGGGAGATAATGAGCAGTTCTTC
>-|14|TRBJ2-7|TRBV6-1|TRBD2
CASRLGLAAYEQYF
TGTGCCAGTCGCTTAGGACTAGCGGCCTACGAGCAGTACTTC
>-|16|TRBJ1-1|TRBV4-2|-
CASSQDWGGAAAEAFF
TGTGCCAGCAGCCAAGATTGGGGGGGCGCGGCCGCTGAAGCTTTCTTT
>-|14|TRBJ1-6|TRBV7-8|-
CASSLNQGSSPLHF
TGTGCCAGCAGTCTTAACCAGGGAAGTTCACCCCTCCACTTT
>-|14|TRBJ1-4|TRBV2|-
CASSPRVMNEKLFF
TGTGCCAGCAGTCCCAGGGTAATGAATGAAAAACTGTTTTTT
>-|16|TRBJ1-2|TRBV19|TRBD1
CASSPQGVPLSYGYTF
TGTGCCAGTAGTCCACAGGGGGTGCCCTTAAGCTATGGCTACACCTTC
>-|12|TRBJ2-1|TRBV5-1|-
CASSLEQTEQFF
TGCGCCAGCAGCTTGGAACAGACTGAGCAGTTCTTC
>-|18|TRBJ1-4|TRBV4-3|-
CASSQDPPGRETNEKLVF
TGCGCCAGCAGCCAAGACCCCCCCGGGAGGGAAACTAATGAAAAACTGGTTTTT
>once|13|TRBJ1-1|TRBV27|-
CASSTLSRAEAFF
TGTGCCAGCAGTACCCTCTCGCGGGCTGAAGCTTTCTTT
>-|15|TRBJ1-1|TRBV7-9|-
CASSLGGQPNTEAFF
TGTGCCAGCAGCTTAGGCGGACAGCCGAACACTGAAGCTTTCTTT
>once|13|TRBJ2-3|TRBV6-6|-
CASSPPVADTQYF
TGTGCCAGCAGTCCGCCGGTCGCAGATACGCAGTATTTT
>-|14|TRBJ1-1|TRBV6-4|TRBD1
CASRLTGGETEAFF
TGTGCCAGCAGGCTAACAGGGGGCGAAACTGAAGCTTTCTTT
>-|14|TRBJ1-2|TRBV6-5|TRBD1
CASSYGTGGSGYTF
TGTGCCAGCAGTTACGGGACAGGGGGCTCTGGCTACACCTTC
>-|11|TRBJ2-7|TRBV6-1|-
CASSFTYEQYF
TGTGCCAGCAGCTTCACTTACGAGCAGTACTTC
>-|16|TRBJ1-6|TRBV4-2|TRBD1
CASSHNPRQGRSPLHF
TGTGCCAGCAGCCACAACCCGAGACAGGGGAGGTCACCCCTCCACTTT
>-|13|TRBJ1-2|TRBV7-2|-
CASSLEAWGGYTF
TGTGCCAGCAGCTTAGAGGCCTGGGGCGGCTACACCTTC
>-|13|TRBJ2-5|TRBV7-8|TRBD2
CASSYRLAETQYF
TGTGCCAGCAGCTATCGACTAGCAGAGACCCAGTACTTC
>-|13|TRBJ1-2|TRBV5-6|-
CASSLGQARGYTF
TGTGCCAGCAGCTTGGGGCAGGCCCGAGGCTACACCTTC
>-|17|TRBJ1-5|TRBV4-2|-
CASSREGTRGSNQPQHF
TGTGCCAGCAGCCGGGAGGGGACTCGGGGAAGCAATCAGCCCCAGCATTTT
>-|13|TRBJ2-1|TRBV4-2|-
CASSQEQGGEQFF
TGTGCCAGCAGCCAAGAACAGGGTGGTGAGCAGTTCTTC
>-|13|TRBJ1-1|TRBV7-9|-
CASSSHGNTEAFF
TGTGCCAGCAGCTCCCACGGGAACACTGAAGCTTTCTTT
>-|16|TRBJ2-5|TRBV4-3|TRBD2
CASSQGLAGGQETQYF
TGCGCCAGCAGCCAAGGACTAGCGGGGGGACAAGAGACCCAGTACTTC
>-|14|TRBJ2-7|TRBV7-3|TRBD1
CASSLTGTADEQYF
TGTGCCAGCAGCTTGACAGGGACGGCGGACGAGCAGTACTTC
>-|14|TRBJ1-4|TRBV30|TRBD1
CAWRRGRTNEKLFF
TGTGCCTGGAGGAGGGGGCGAACTAATGAAAAACTGTTTTTT
>-|13|TRBJ1-1|TRBV30|-
CAWSPVVNTEAFF
TGTGCCTGGTCTCCAGTGGTGAACACTGAAGCTTTCTTT
>once|15|TRBJ2-5|TRBV7-7|-
CASSLVGGARETQYF
TGTGCTAGCAGCTTAGTAGGCGGGGCGAGGGAGACCCAGTACTTC
>-|16|TRBJ2-7|TRBV7-2|TRBD2
CASSLRGGVTFYEQYF
TGTGCCAGCAGCTTACGCGGGGGGGTCACGTTCTACGAGCAGTACTTC
>-|21|TRBJ2-1|TRBV2|TRBD2
CASSEYKGLAGETQSYNEQFF
TGTGCCAGCAGTGAATATAAGGGACTAGCGGGGGAGACCCAATCCTACAATGAGCAGTTCTTC
>-|16|TRBJ2-5|TRBV4-1|-
CASSQAGRQGLETQYF
TGCGCCAGCAGCCAAGCTGGGAGGCAGGGCCTGGAGACCCAGTACTTC
>-|16|TRBJ2-2|TRBV5-6|-
CASSLVGHSNTGELFF
TGTGCCAGCAGCTTGGTGGGACATTCGAACACCGGGGAGCTGTTTTTT
>-|16|TRBJ2-5|TRBV4-1|TRBD2
CASSQVSHLAGETQYF
TGCGCCAGCAGCCAAGTTTCCCACTTAGCGGGGGAGACCCAGTACTTC
>-|13|TRBJ2-5|TRBV2|TRBD2
CASRPGGQETQYF
TGTGCCAGCCGCCCGGGGGGCCAAGAGACCCAGTACTTC
>-|12|TRBJ2-4|TRBV6-6|-
CASRPSGGIQYF
TGTGCCAGCAGACCCAGTGGAGGCATTCAGTACTTC
>-|11|TRBJ2-7|TRBV14|-
CASSQAYEQYF
TGTGCCAGCAGCCAAGCGTACGAGCAATACTTC
>-|15|TRBJ2-2|TRBV6-6|TRBD2
CASRIAGGYTGELFF
TGTGCCAGCAGGATAGCGGGGGGCTATACCGGGGAGCTGTTTTTT
>-|12|TRBJ1-5|TRBV2|-
CASSEGFRPQHF
TGTGCCAGCAGTGAAGGTTTCCGGCCCCAGCATTTT
>few|14|TRBJ2-5|TRBV7-7|-
CASSPSTVQETQYF
TGTGCTAGCAGCCCAAGCACGGTTCAAGAGACCCAGTACTTC
>-|16|TRBJ2-2|TRBV6-1|TRBD2
CASSGLAGTNTGELFF
TGTGCCAGCAGTGGACTAGCGGGGACGAACACCGGGGAGCTGTTTTTT
>-|19|TRBJ1-2|TRBV7-9|-
CASSLASGRVKALGYGYTF
TGTGCCAGCAGCTTAGCTTCTGGCAGGGTAAAGGCTCTGGGGTATGGCTACACCTTC
>-|11|TRBJ1-2|TRBV29-1|-
CSVVSGFGYTF
TGCAGCGTTGTATCAGGGTTCGGCTACACCTTC
>-|15|TRBJ2-7|TRBV11-2|TRBD2
CASSFERGGLYEQYF
TGTGCCAGCAGCTTTGAGCGGGGGGGCCTGTACGAGCAGTACTTC
>-|11|TRBJ1-2|TRBV6-5|-
CASSSGYGYTF
TGTGCCAGCAGTTCCGGCTATGGCTACACCTTC
>-|15|TRBJ1-1|TRBV5-4|TRBD1
CASSKWGTASTEAFF
TGTGCCAGCAGCAAGTGGGGGACAGCGAGCACTGAAGCTTTCTTT